The entry below gives a single T cell receptor beta chain sequence along with its context. This record belongs to a study of control samples from healthy donors and cancer patients. The data were produced by immunoSEQ multiplex PCR, yet TCRdb's version contains in-frame clones alone and is incomplete. The sample lists 150,000 to 160,000 clones, approximately 94% occurring once. Germline CDR1 is MNHEY and CDR2 is SMNVEV (reference sequence). V lost 5 bases to trimming and J lost 0 bases, with 8 bases between them. The length of the CDR3 is 15 residues. The sample was blood. This sequence was found in a man between 40 and 49 years old in good health. V usage is TRBV27 and J usage is TRBJ1-6; D is uncertain. The CDR3 reads CASSADRSYNSPLHF. The CDR3 DNA is TGTGCCAGCAGTGCCGATCGCTCCTATAATTCACCCCTCCACTTT.